Below, one TCR beta chain is given with its context. Its antigen remains unidentified. V lost 1 base, J lost 1 base, and 4 bases stayed unmatched. The CDR3 runs 15 residues. Germline lookup yields CDR1 MNHNS and CDR2 SASEGT. This sample stems from a study of PD-1 blockade in classical Hodgkin lymphoma. In the study overall: Administration of nivolumab to patients was at 3 mg/kg intravenously every 2 weeks.

Every patient had relapsed following autologous stem cell transplantation, and cohorts differed in brentuximab vedotin exposure. Progressive disease, partial response or complete response was each patient's best response. The assay was immunoSEQ multiplex PCR, and TCRdb's table has in-frame clones only and misses some. The sample has some 100,000 clones, 80% to 95% seen once. Study-level points and caveats: Those patients who began receiving nivolumab less than 1 year after ASCT had lower diversity, and they were excluded. CD8+ TCR diversity did not rise significantly by C4D1, unlike CD4+.

This sample comprised peripheral blood mononuclear cells (PBMCs), obtained at baseline. The sequence derives from a human donor with classical Hodgkin lymphoma. The chain is built from TRBV6-1 and TRBJ2-7, with 7 positions matching TRBD2. In DNA form, the CDR3 reads TGTGCCAGCAGTGAAGGCCTAGCGGTGTCCTACGAGCAGTACTTC. It codes for CASSEGLAVSYEQYF.